This T cell receptor beta chain was found in a study of metastatic and nonmetastatic thyroid tumors. Background on the study: Malignant thyroid and benign thyroid patients provided blood and tumor or nodule tissue whose repertoires were compared.

Authors' processing steps: A classifier of distant metastasis in papillary thyroid cancer was built from CDR3 differences (across clinicopathological groups). TCRdb reanalyzed the PCR reads with MiXCR. The V and J calls, along with clone size, are taken from TCRdb and not from the paper's own processing. The table lists 15,000 to 20,000 clones, about 22% of them singletons. Treatment of any kind had been given to no patient before thyroid surgery. The CDR3 sequence is 15 residues long. The V gene end was trimmed by 5 bases and the J gene end by 4 bases; junction bases not matched to a gene: 7. Germline CDR1 is MNHGY and CDR2 is SVAAGI.

Sequenced material: adjacent normal tissue. This chain links TRBV6-9 with TRBJ2-2, with TRBD1 matching 7 bases. The source of this sequence is a female donor with papillary thyroid cancer or a benign thyroid nodule (not recorded which). Some clones in this sample may be carry-over from other donors' samples. The CDR3 region is CASSENTGVTGELFF. The DNA for the CDR3 is TGTGCCAGCAGTGAAAATACAGGGGTCACCGGGGAGCTGTTTTTT.